Following are 3 T cell receptor beta chains from one sample sequenced in a study of human T cells and chemical hapten exposure. Time point noted: healthy volunteer bleed at 2 weeks. Whole blood that had not been fractionated was the source of extracted total RNA. TCRdb re-derived calls from the RACE reads in MiXCR, one entry per CDR3 protein. The data contain roughly 30,000 distinct CDR3 sequences, around 7.4% of them singletons. Sample: whole blood. All receptors derive from a human donor in good health. Some clones in this sample may be carry-over from other donors' samples.

This clonotype came up a few times. This chain joins TRBV7-2 and TRBJ1-1; D is uncertain. Deletions cut 3 bases from V and 3 bases from J, with 8 bases between. Per the germline V gene, CDR1 is SGHTA and CDR2 is FQGNSA. The CDR3 has 13 amino acids. CDR3 amino acids: CASSLFRDTEAFF. Written as DNA, the CDR3 is TGTGCCAGCAGCTTGTTTAGGGACACTGAAGCTTTCTTT.

Details on this clonotype: A read error is possible here, since a much larger clone lies one base away. The chain uses TRBV2 and TRBJ1-2, with 7 nucleotides matching TRBD1. The CDR3 spans 14 residues. Germline-derived CDR1 and CDR2 are SNHLY and FYNNEI. The CDR3 nucleotides are TGTGTCACCAGCACAGGGGCTGGCGACTATGGCGACACCTTC. Its translation is CVTSTGAGDYGDTF.

This clonotype was observed many times. V and J are TRBV3-1 and TRBJ1-1, with D hard to call. In germline, CDR1 is LGHDT, CDR2 YNNKEL (reference sequence). The CDR3 runs 12 residues. The V and J ends lost 1 base and 7 bases respectively, with 7 bases between them. The CDR3: CASSQGQNEAFF. As DNA, the CDR3 is TGTGCCAGCAGCCAAGGACAAAATGAAGCTTTCTTT.